The 12 T cell receptor beta chains reported below all come from one sample, sequenced in a study of long-term antiretroviral therapy in people with HIV. The run of the v3.0 immunoSEQ assay was at survey level. Clones were read by immunoSEQ multiplex PCR, and TCRdb kept only the in-frame ones, dropping some. The data show around 16,000 clones, about 81% seen once. Sequenced material: unsorted PBMCs, taken 3.2 to 3.4 years after starting antiretroviral therapy. These receptor sequences come from a woman aged 40 to 50 with HIV.

V and J are TRBV9 and TRBJ1-2; D is unresolved. The germline V gene encodes CDR1 SGDLS and CDR2 YYNGEE. The CDR3 sequence is 18 residues long. The V end lost 0 bases, the J end lost 1 base, and 19 bases lay between the germline ends. The CDR3 region has the DNA TGTGCCAGCAGCGTAGAGGGTTCCCAACTTATCCTTAACTATGGCTACACCTTC. Translation: CASSVEGSQLILNYGYTF.

CDR3 region: CASSRGGGSQETQYF. For the CDR3, the DNA is TGTGCCAGCAGCCGGGGGGGCGGGTCCCAAGAGACCCAGTACTTC. The J gene is TRBJ2-5, the V gene TRBV7-9, with 8 bases aligning to TRBD2. The V segment lost 5 bases and the J segment 1 base; nucleotides outside the gene matches: 6. The germline V gene encodes CDR1 SEHNR and CDR2 FQNEAQ (reference sequence). CDR3 size: 15 residues.

V and J are TRBV2 and TRBJ2-7; D assignment may be TRBD1 or TRBD2 (5 bases each). CDR3 length equals 14 residues. Trimming removed 6 bases from V and 2 bases from J, with 14 bases in between. Germline values: CDR1 SNHLY, CDR2 FYNNEI. The CDR3 DNA reads as TGTGCCAGCAGCGAGGGACGGGGCCCCTACGAGCAGTACTTC. It is translated as CASSEGRGPYEQYF.

This clone was counted once. The V and J genes are TRBV5-1 and TRBJ2-3, with 9 bases identical to TRBD1. J gave up 3 bases and V 4 bases, and 3 bases lay outside the gene matches. Germline V lookup: CDR1 SGHRS, CDR2 YFSETQ. This CDR3 has 14 residues. The CDR3 region has the DNA TGCGCCAGCAGCCCCGGGACAGGGACAGATACGCAGTATTTT. Protein: CASSPGTGTDTQYF.

The rearrangement joins TRBV7-2 to TRBJ2-2; D unclear. Germline V lookup: CDR1 SGHTA, CDR2 FQGNSA. The CDR3 is 15 amino acids. Trimming took off 1 base at V and 4 bases at J, with 10 bases between the two ends. The CDR3, as DNA: TGTGCCAGCAGCTTAGGCGTCCTCAGCACCGGGGAGCTGTTTTTT. It is translated as CASSLGVLSTGELFF.

The chain combines TRBV10-3 with TRBJ1-2; D perhaps matches TRBD1 (5 bases). CDR3 length: 13 residues. Germline loops: CDR1 ENHRY, CDR2 SYGVKD. With 6 bases removed from V and 8 bases from J, the gap between germline ends came to 16 bases. CDR3 sequence: CAISRDGEQGYTF. Here the CDR3 DNA reads TGTGCCATCAGCAGGGACGGGGAGCAAGGCTACACCTTC.

This rearrangement joins TRBV2 to TRBJ1-1; 9 bases map to TRBD1. The CDR3 is 15 residues long. The V and J ends lost 6 bases and 4 bases, in that order; junction bases with no gene match: 9. In germline, CDR1 is SNHLY, CDR2 FYNNEI. The CDR3 sequence: CASRVLQGAVTEAFF. CDR3 DNA sequence: TGTGCCAGCAGGGTATTACAGGGGGCGGTCACTGAAGCTTTCTTT.

This sequence joins TRBV5-1 and TRBJ1-5; D perhaps matches TRBD1 (6 bases). Germline CDR1 SGHRS, CDR2 YFSETQ. The ends were cut back, 4 bases at V and 0 bases at J, with 14 bases in the middle. CDR3 length: 16 residues. CDR3 sequence reads: CASSLQGAYSNQPQHF. The DNA for the CDR3 is TGCGCCAGCAGCCTACAGGGTGCGTATAGCAATCAGCCCCAGCATTTT.

This sequence joins TRBV10-3 and TRBJ2-6, with D uncertain. The CDR3 consists of 14 residues. In germline, CDR1 is ENHRY, CDR2 SYGVKD. Trimming pared 7 bases from V and 0 bases from J, leaving 7 bases between. CDR3 in amino acids: CAIMGSSGANVLTF. In nucleotides, the CDR3 is TGTGCCATCATGGGTAGCTCTGGGGCCAACGTCCTGACTTTC.

The chain links TRBV29-1 to TRBJ2-4; D possibly corresponds to TRBD1 (5 bases). V lost 0 bases, J lost 9 bases, and 12 bases lay in between. The CDR3 spans 13 residues. From germline, CDR1 is SQVTM and CDR2 ANQGSEA. CDR3 sequence (DNA): TGCAGCGTTGAAGATCCAGGGTTTAGCATTCAGTACTTC. Translated, it gives CSVEDPGFSIQYF.

This clone has a single count. DNA for the CDR3: TGCGCCAGCAGCTTGGATGGACAGCTAGTGAGCTACGAGCAGTACTTC. Residues: CASSLDGQLVSYEQYF. This chain connects TRBV5-1 to TRBJ2-7; tentative D call: TRBD1 (6 bases). This CDR3 comprises 16 residues. With 0 bases removed from V and 3 bases from J, the gap between germline ends came to 16 bases. CDR1 SGHRS and CDR2 YFSETQ come from the germline V gene.

The chain recombines TRBV7-2 with TRBJ1-2; 9 bases are a match to TRBD1. V shed 4 bases and J 7 bases; nucleotides not matched to a gene: 16. CDR1 and CDR2 from the germline V gene are SGHTA and FQGNSA. The CDR3 has 17 residues. The CDR3 sequence: CASSSPLRGQGGLGYTF. CDR3 nucleotides: TGTGCCAGCAGCTCCCCCCTCCGGGGACAGGGCGGACTTGGCTACACCTTC.